The sequence of this TCR beta chain was determined in a study of shared clonotypes between healthy human individuals. Study in general: Three plates each covered CD4 naive and memory; CD8 naive two, CD8 memory one.

The naive CD8 subset, CD45RO-negative cells positively selected for CCR7, excluded terminally differentiated effector memory CD45RA+ cells. Findings and caveats of the study: Between a handful of donors, naive CD4 clonotypes were shared at a level of about 5%. It was expected that sequencing depth would affect clonotype sharing among donors. Only blood was sampled, and tissue TCR repertoires likely differ from blood ones.

Notes on this clone: Its matching antigen is unknown. At one end the junction does not follow the germline gene, possibly because of a read error.

TCRdb's copy holds only in-frame clones and misses some; the assay was immunoSEQ multiplex PCR. The sample holds some 1,900,000 clones, approximately 95% seen once. The CDR3 is made up of 13 amino acids. Germline CDR1 is SSHAT and CDR2 is FNYEAQ (reference sequence). This chain connects TRBV7-7 to TRBJ1-6; TRBD1 might be the D (6 bases). Sequencing input: naive CD8+ T cells sorted from blood. The TCR was taken from a man aged 18-30 years in good health. The chain's CDR3 is CASSPNQGSPLHF. The CDR3, as DNA: TGTGCTAGCAGCCCTAACCAGGGGTCACCCCTCCACTTT.